This T cell receptor beta chain is drawn from a study of cytomegalovirus exposure and HLA in healthy donors. In the study overall: The same platform was used for the 110 or so validation repertoires and the approximately 670 first-cohort repertoires, a later analysis reported. Overall study results and limits: According to reports, the classifier identified cytomegalovirus status with high specificity and sensitivity.

In the case of this clone: Its antigen is as yet unknown.

V lost 7 bases and J lost 0, with 10 bases in between. The germline V gene has CDR1 MDHEN and CDR2 SYDVKM. The CDR3 contains 15 residues. Sequenced by immunoSEQ multiplex PCR; TCRdb stores in-frame clones only, minus some. The table shows about 130,000 clones, with about nine tenths occurring only once. The sequencing input was PBMCs. The chain employs TRBV28 and TRBJ1-6; no firm D call. The sequence derives from a young man in good health and CMV-seronegative. The CDR3 DNA reads TGTGCCAGCATCCTCGGGAGCTCCTATAATTCACCCCTCCACTTT. It yields the protein CASILGSSYNSPLHF.